This T cell receptor (beta chain) was sequenced during a study of CXCR3-negative and CXCR3-positive naive CD8 T cells. Germline V lookup: CDR1 KGHSH, CDR2 LQKENI. This CDR3 region has 15 residues. 5' RACE that incorporated UMI labels was used to prepare the TRB cDNA libraries. TCRdb re-called the 5' RACE reads; one entry per CDR3 protein, DNA not given. This sample contains 46,000 or so distinct CDR3 sequences. The chain uses TRBV18 and TRBJ2-3; the D gene TCRdb calls, TRBD1, cannot be checked with no DNA. The sequencing input was naive CXCR3- CD8+ T cells from blood. Stated subset: CD45RO-CCR7+CD27+CD95- naive CD8+ T cells lacking CXCR3 (TNR3-). This sequence originates from a human donor in good health. Some clones in this sample may be carry-over from other donors' samples. The chain's CDR3 is CASSPGQGWTDTQYF. The full variable domain, in which reference TRBV18 and TRBJ2-3 provide the parts outside the CDR3, is NAGVMQNPRHLVRRRGQEARLRCSPMKGHSHVYWYRQLPEEGLKFMVYLQKENIIDESGMPKERFSAEFPKEGPSILRIQQVVRGDSAAYFCASSPGQGWTDTQYFGPGTRLTVL.